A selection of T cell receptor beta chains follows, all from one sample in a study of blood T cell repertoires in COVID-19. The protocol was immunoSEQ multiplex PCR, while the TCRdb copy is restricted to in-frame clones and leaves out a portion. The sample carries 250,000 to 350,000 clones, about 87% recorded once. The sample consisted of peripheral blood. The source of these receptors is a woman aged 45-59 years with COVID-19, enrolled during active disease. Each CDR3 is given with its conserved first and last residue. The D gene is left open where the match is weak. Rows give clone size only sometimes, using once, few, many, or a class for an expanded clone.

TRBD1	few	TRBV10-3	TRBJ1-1	TGTGCCATCAGTGAGTCTGGGACAGATAACACTGAAGCTTTCTTT	CAISESGTDNTEAFF
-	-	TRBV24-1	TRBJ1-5	TGTGCCACCAGCAGCACCACTAACAATCAGCCCCAGCATTTT	CATSSTTNNQPQHF
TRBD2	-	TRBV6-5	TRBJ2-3	TGTGCCACAGCCCTAGCGGGAGGGGAAACAGATACGCAGTATTTT	CATALAGGETDTQYF
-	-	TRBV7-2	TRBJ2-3	TGTGCCAGCAGCCCGTTTGCAGATACGCAGTATTTT	CASSPFADTQYF
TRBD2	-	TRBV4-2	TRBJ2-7	TGTGCCAGCAGCCAAGAGACTAGCGGGAGCAGGTCCGAGCAGTACTTC	CASSQETSGSRSEQYF
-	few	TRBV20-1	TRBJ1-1	TGCAGTGTACACACCACTGAAGCTTTCTTT	CSVHTTEAFF
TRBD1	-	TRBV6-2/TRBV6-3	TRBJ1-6	TGTGCCAGCAGCCTGACAGGGCGGAATTCACCCCTCCACTTT	CASSLTGRNSPLHF
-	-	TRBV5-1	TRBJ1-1	TGCGCCAGCAGCGTGACAGGCATGAACACTGAAGCTTTCTTT	CASSVTGMNTEAFF
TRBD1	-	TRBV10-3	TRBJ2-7	TGTGCCATCAGTGGGGACAGTTACGAGCAGTACTTC	CAISGDSYEQYF
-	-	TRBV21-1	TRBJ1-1	TGTGCCAGCAGCAAAGGTGTCGGACAGACTTCCCAGAACACTGAAGCTTTCTTT	CASSKGVGQTSQNTEAFF
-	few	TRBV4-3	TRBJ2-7	TGCGCCAGCAGCCAAGAATACTTCGGCGGAAGCTCCTACGAGCAGTACTTC	CASSQEYFGGSSYEQYF
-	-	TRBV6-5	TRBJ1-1	TGTGCCAGCAAGCGTAAGAACACTGAAGCTTTCTTT	CASKRKNTEAFF
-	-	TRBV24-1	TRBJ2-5	TGTGCCACCAGTGACTCTACGGGGGGCGGAGAGACCCAGTACTTC	CATSDSTGGGETQYF
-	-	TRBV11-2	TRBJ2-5	TGTGCCAGCAGCTTAGTACGGACAGGGAGGGAAGAGACCCAGTACTTC	CASSLVRTGREETQYF
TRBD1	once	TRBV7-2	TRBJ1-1	TGTGCCAGCAGCTTAGTACAGGGGCCAAACACTGAAGCTTTCTTT	CASSLVQGPNTEAFF
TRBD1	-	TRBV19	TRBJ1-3	TGTGCCAGTAGTATGGGGGACAGGGGGCGAAACACCATATATTTT	CASSMGDRGRNTIYF